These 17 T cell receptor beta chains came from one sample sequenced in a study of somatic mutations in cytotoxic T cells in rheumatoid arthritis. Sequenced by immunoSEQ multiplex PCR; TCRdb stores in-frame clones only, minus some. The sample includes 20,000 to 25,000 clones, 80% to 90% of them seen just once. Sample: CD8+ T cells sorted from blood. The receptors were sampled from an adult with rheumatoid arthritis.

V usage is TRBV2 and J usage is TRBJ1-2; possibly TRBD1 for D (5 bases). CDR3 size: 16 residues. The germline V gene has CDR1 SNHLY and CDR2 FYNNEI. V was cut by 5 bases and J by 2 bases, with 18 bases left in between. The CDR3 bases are TGTGCCAGCAGTTTTCCATCTACTGACAGCAACTATGGCTACACCTTC. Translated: CASSFPSTDSNYGYTF.

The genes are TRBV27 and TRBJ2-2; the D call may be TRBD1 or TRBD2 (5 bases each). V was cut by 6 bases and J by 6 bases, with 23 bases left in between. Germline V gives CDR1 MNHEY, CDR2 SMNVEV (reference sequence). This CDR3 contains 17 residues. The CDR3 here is CASSLGPGSSRAGELFF. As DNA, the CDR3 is TGTGCCAGCAGCTTAGGACCAGGGAGTTCAAGGGCCGGGGAGCTGTTTTTT.

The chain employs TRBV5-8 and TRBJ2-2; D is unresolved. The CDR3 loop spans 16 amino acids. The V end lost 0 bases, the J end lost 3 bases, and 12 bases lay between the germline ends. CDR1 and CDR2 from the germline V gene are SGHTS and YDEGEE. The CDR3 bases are TGTGCCAGCAGCTTGGCAGTTTTCCCATACACCGGGGAGCTGTTTTTT. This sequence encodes CASSLAVFPYTGELFF.

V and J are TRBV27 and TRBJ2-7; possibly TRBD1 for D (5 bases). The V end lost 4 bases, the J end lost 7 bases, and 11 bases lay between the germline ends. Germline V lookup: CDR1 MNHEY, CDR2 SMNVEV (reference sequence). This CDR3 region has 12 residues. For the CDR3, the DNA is TGTGCCAGCAGTTCAGGGTTGAGGGAGCAGTACTTC. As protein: CASSSGLREQYF.

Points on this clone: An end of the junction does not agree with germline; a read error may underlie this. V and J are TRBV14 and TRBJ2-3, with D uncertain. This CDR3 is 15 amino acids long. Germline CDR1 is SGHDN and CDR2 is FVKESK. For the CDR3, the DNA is TGTGCCAGCAGCCAAGATCTTGAGAGCACTGATACGCAGTATTTT. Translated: CASSQDLESTDTQYF. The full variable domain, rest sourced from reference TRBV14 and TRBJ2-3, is EAGVTQFPSHSVIEKGQTVTLRCDPISGHDNLYWYRRVMGKEIKFLLHFVKESKQDESGMPNNRFLAERTGGTYSTLKVQPAELEDSGVYFCASSQDLESTDTQYFGPGTRLTVL.

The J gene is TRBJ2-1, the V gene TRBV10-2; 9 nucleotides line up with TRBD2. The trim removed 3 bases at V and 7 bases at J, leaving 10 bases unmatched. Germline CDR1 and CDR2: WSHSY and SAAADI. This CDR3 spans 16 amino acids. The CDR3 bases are TGCGCCAGCAGTGACCCAGAGCGGGGGGTAGGTAATGAGCAGTTCTTC. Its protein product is CASSDPERGVGNEQFF.

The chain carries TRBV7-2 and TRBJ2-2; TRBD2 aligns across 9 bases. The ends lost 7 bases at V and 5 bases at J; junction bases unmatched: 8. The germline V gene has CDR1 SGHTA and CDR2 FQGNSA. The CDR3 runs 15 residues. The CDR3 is CASTLWRGGTGELFF. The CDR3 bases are TGTGCCAGCACCCTTTGGCGGGGGGGAACCGGGGAGCTGTTTTTT.

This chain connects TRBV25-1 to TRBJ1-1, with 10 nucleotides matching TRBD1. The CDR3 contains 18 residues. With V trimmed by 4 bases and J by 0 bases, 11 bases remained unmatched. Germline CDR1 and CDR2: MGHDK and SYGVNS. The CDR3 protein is CASSGPGQGIEMNTEAFF. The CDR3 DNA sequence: TGTGCCAGCAGTGGTCCGGGACAGGGGATCGAAATGAACACTGAAGCTTTCTTT.

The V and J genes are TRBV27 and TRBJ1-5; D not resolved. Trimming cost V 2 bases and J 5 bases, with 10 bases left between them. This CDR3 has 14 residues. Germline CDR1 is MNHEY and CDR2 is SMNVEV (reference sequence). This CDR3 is CASSLIPGYQPQHF. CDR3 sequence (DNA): TGTGCCAGCAGTTTAATCCCGGGATATCAGCCCCAGCATTTT.

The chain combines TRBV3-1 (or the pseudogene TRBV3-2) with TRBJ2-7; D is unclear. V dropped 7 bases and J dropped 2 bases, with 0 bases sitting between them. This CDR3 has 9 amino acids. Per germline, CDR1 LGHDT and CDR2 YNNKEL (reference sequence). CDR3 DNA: TGTGCCAGCACCTACGAGCAGTACTTC. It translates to CASTYEQYF.

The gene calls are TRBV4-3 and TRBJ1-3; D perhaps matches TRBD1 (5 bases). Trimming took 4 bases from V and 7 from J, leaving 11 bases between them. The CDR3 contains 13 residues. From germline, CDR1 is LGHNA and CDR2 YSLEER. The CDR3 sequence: CASSREGANTIYF. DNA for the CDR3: TGCGCCAGCAGCCGGGAAGGGGCGAACACCATATATTTT.

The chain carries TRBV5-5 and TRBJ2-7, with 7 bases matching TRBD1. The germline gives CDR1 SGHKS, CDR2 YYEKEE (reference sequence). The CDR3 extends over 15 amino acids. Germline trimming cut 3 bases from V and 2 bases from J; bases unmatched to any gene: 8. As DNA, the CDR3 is TGTGCCAGCAGCTCTGAGGTCGGACAGGCCTACGAGCAGTACTTC. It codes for CASSSEVGQAYEQYF.

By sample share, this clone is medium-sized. CDR3 DNA sequence: TGTGCCAGCCGGGCAGGGGGAGGCGAGCAGTACTTC. Translated: CASRAGGGEQYF. J is TRBJ2-7 and V is TRBV27, with D tentatively TRBD1 (7 bases). Germline-derived CDR1 and CDR2 are MNHEY and SMNVEV (reference sequence). The CDR3 length is 12 residues. V was clipped by 8 bases and J by 6 bases, with 14 bases between them.

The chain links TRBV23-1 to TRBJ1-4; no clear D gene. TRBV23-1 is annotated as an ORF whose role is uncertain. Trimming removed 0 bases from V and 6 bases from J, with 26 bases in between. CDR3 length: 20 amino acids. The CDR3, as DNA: TGCGCCAGCAGTCAATCGAGGGAGGCAGGAAGGATCCAACGGGATGAAAAACTGTTTTTT. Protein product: CASSQSREAGRIQRDEKLFF.

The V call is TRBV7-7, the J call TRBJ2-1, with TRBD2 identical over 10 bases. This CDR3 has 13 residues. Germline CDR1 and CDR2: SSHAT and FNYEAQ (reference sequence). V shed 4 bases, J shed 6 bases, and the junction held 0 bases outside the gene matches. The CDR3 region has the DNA TGTGCCAGCAGCTCTAGCGGGGGCAATGAGCAGTTCTTC. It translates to CASSSSGGNEQFF.

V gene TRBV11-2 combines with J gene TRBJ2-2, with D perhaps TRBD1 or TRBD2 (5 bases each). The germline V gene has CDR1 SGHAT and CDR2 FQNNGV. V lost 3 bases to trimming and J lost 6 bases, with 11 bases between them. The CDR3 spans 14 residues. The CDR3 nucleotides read TGTGCCAGCAGCTTGGGGCAGGGACCCGGGGAGCTGTTTTTT. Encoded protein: CASSLGQGPGELFF.

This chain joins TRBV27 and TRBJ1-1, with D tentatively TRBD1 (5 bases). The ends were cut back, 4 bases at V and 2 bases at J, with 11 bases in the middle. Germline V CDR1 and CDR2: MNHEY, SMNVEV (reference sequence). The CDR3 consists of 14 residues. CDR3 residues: CASSWGTGNTEAFF. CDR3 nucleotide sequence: TGTGCCAGCAGTTGGGGGACGGGAAACACTGAAGCTTTCTTT.